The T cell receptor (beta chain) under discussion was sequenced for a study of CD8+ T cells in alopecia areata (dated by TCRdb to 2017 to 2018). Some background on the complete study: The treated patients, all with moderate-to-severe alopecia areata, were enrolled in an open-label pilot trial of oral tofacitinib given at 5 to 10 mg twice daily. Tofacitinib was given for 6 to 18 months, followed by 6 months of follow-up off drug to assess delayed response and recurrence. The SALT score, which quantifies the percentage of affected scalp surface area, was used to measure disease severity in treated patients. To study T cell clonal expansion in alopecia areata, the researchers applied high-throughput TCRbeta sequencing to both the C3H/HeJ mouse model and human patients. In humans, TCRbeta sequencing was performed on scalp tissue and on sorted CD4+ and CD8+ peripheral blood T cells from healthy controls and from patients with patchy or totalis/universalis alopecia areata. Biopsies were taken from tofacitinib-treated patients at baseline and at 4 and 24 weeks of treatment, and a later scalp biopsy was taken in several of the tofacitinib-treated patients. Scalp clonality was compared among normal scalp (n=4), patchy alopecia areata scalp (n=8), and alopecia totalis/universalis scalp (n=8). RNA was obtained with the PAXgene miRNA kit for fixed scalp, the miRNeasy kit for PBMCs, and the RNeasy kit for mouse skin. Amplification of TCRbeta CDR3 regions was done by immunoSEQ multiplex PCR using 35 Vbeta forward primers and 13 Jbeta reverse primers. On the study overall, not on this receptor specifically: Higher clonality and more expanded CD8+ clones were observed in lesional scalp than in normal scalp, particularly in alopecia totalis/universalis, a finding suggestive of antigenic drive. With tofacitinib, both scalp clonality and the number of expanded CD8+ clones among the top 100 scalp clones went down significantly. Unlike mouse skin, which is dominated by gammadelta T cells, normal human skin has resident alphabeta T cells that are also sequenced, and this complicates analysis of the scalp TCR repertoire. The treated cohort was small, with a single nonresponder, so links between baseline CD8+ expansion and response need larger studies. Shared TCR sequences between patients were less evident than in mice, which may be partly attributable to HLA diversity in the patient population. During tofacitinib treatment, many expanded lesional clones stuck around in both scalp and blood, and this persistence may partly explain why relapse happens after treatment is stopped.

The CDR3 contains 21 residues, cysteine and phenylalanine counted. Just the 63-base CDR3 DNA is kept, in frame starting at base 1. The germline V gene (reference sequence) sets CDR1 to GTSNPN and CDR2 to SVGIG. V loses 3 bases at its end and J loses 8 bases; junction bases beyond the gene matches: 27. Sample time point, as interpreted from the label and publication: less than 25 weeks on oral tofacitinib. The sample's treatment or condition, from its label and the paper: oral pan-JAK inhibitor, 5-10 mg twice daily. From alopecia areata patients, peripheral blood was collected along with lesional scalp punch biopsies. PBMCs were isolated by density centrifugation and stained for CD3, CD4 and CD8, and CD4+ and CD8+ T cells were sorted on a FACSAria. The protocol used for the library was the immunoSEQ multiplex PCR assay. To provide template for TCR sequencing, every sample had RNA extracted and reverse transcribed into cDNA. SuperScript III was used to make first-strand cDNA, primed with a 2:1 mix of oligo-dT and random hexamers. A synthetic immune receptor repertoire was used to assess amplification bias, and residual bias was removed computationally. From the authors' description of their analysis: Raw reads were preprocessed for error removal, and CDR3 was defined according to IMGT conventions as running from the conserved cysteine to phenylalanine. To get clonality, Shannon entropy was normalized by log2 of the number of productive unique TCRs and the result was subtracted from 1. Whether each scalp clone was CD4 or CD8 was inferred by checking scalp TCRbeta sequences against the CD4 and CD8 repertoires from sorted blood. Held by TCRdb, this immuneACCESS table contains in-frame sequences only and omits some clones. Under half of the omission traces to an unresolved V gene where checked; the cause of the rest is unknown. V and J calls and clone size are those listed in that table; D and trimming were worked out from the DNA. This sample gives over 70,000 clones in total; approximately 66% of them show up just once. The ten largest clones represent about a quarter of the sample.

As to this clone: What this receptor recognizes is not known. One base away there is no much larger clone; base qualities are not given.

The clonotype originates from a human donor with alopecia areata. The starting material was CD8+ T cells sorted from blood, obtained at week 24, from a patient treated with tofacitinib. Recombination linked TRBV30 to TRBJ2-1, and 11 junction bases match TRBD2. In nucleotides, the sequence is TGTGCCTGGAGCTCCTCGTCCGTTTCGTGGACTAGCGGGCCCAAAATTCATGAGCAGTTCTTC. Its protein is CAWSSSSVSWTSGPKIHEQFF.